A single TCR beta chain is shown here with its context. Its antigen is currently unknown. The data stem from a study of cytomegalovirus exposure and HLA in healthy donors. General observations from the study: It was reported that the classifier diagnosed cytomegalovirus status with high specificity and sensitivity in both the original and validation cohorts. Accurate prediction of most subjects' HLA-A and HLA-B alleles from TCR beta sequences was reported. Later work associated fewer than 20,000 TCR beta sequences with HLA alleles at 0.05 false discovery rate. Researchers catalogued approximately 170 TCR beta chains as cytomegalovirus-associated.

The CDR3 is made up of 13 amino acids. V gave up 10 bases and J gave up 7 bases, with 17 bases separating them. Germline CDR1 and CDR2: LNHDA and SQIVND (reference sequence). Researchers ran the PCR with 60 Vbeta and 13 Jbeta primers. The assay was immunoSEQ multiplex PCR, and TCRdb's table has in-frame clones only and misses some. The data hold 130,000 to 150,000 clones, with approximately 80% observed a single time. This TCR was sampled from a woman younger than 35 in good health and CMV-seropositive. Material: PBMCs. V and J are TRBV19 and TRBJ2-1; D might be TRBD1 (6 bases). CDR3 DNA: TGTGCCACCAGCCCGATCCAGGGGAATGAGCAGTTCTTC. This translates into CATSPIQGNEQFF.